One and the same sample provided the 21 T cell receptor beta chains below, sequenced in a study of blood T cell repertoires in COVID-19. TCRdb's copy holds only in-frame clones and misses some; the assay was immunoSEQ multiplex PCR. The sample yields 30,000 to 35,000 clones, about 85% seen once. Specimen: peripheral blood. These receptors were obtained from a human donor with acute or convalescent COVID-19. The donor label of this sample is uncertain.

With regard to this clone: Other DNA sequences in this sample translate to the same CDR3. The V gene is TRBV9, the J gene TRBJ1-6; D unresolved. V gave up 0 bases and J gave up 7 bases, with 8 bases separating them. This CDR3 region has 14 residues. CDR1 and CDR2 from the germline V gene are SGDLS and YYNGEE. CDR3 DNA sequence: TGTGCCAGCAGCGTAGCTGGAGCGAATTCACCCCTCCACTTT. Residues: CASSVAGANSPLHF.

Regarding this clone: The sample contains more than one DNA sequence encoding this CDR3. The chain has TRBV28 and TRBJ2-7, with a possible D match to TRBD1 (5 bases). The CDR3 consists of 12 residues. CDR1 is MDHEN and CDR2 is SYDVKM in the germline V gene. V lost 5 bases and J lost 4, with 9 bases in between. The CDR3 loop reads CASSRGRYEQYF. The CDR3 coding sequence is TGTGCCAGCAGTAGGGGTAGGTACGAGCAGTACTTC.

The chain carries TRBV5-5 and TRBJ1-2, with 8 bases matching TRBD1. The CDR3 totals 16 residues. CDR1 SGHKS and CDR2 YYEKEE come from the germline V gene (reference sequence). The trim removed 5 bases at V and 2 bases at J, leaving 11 bases unmatched. The DNA for the CDR3 is TGTGCCAGCAGTCGGCAGGGGGCTCACCTAAACTATGGCTACACCTTC. It is translated as CASSRQGAHLNYGYTF.

This clone was seen only a few times. V is TRBV30 and J is TRBJ1-5, with 7 bases identical to TRBD1. J gave up 5 bases and V 4 bases, and 5 bases lay outside the gene matches. This CDR3 spans 13 amino acids. Germline assignment: CDR1 GTSNPN and CDR2 SVGIG (reference sequence). The chain's CDR3 is CAWTKGAYQPQHF. For the CDR3, the DNA is TGTGCCTGGACGAAGGGGGCCTATCAGCCCCAGCATTTT.

V and J are TRBV19 and TRBJ1-4; TRBD1 is a possible D gene (6 bases). The CDR3 has 15 residues. Per germline, CDR1 LNHDA and CDR2 SQIVND (reference sequence). Trimming removed 8 bases at V and 7 bases at J, with 20 bases between. The CDR3 DNA reads TGTGCCAGTGAGGATTACAGGGCCAGGGGTGAAAAACTGTTTTTT. Encoded protein: CASEDYRARGEKLFF.

V usage is TRBV10-3 and J usage is TRBJ2-5; D remains unclear. The CDR3 is 13 residues long. V lost 0 bases to trimming and J lost 5 bases, with 7 bases between them. Germline V lookup: CDR1 ENHRY, CDR2 SYGVKD. CDR3: CAISESTRETQYF. The CDR3 bases are TGTGCCATCAGTGAGTCGACTCGGGAGACCCAGTACTTC.

This chain connects TRBV6-5 to TRBJ2-1, with 9 bases aligning to TRBD1. Germline CDR1 is MNHEY and CDR2 is SVGAGI. The V gene end was trimmed by 6 bases and the J gene end by 3 bases; junction bases not matched to a gene: 6. This CDR3 has 15 residues. For the CDR3, the DNA is TGTGCCAGCAGCCCCGACAGGGGGATCTACAATGAGCAGTTCTTC. It encodes CASSPDRGIYNEQFF.

The chain has TRBV7-8 and TRBJ1-5, with 8 bases aligning to TRBD1. This CDR3 comprises 15 residues. J gave up 0 bases and V 3 bases, and 1 base lay outside the gene matches. Germline V gene data show CDR1 as SGHVS and CDR2 as FQNEAQ. This CDR3 reads CASSLGTGSNQPQHF. The CDR3 DNA reads as TGTGCCAGCAGCTTGGGGACAGGTAGCAATCAGCCCCAGCATTTT.

This clone was seen a few times. The chain employs TRBV2 and TRBJ2-5; 10 bases are shared with TRBD2. V dropped 0 bases and J dropped 5; count of bases not matched to a gene: 6. The CDR3 is 16 residues long. The germline V gene has CDR1 SNHLY and CDR2 FYNNEI. The CDR3 here is CASSEAVAGGRETQYF. CDR3 bases: TGTGCCAGCAGTGAAGCAGTAGCGGGGGGTAGGGAGACCCAGTACTTC.

This chain connects TRBV5-6 to TRBJ1-5, with D maybe TRBD1 (5 bases). Germline V CDR1 and CDR2: SGHDT, YYEEEE. The CDR3 runs 13 residues. The V end lost 1 base, the J end lost 5 bases, and 7 bases lay between the germline ends. In DNA, the CDR3 is TGTGCCAGCAGCTTGATAGGGGATCAGCCCCAGCATTTT. Its translation is CASSLIGDQPQHF.

The rearrangement uses TRBV27 and TRBJ1-4; the D is unclear. V was trimmed by 1 base and J by 8 bases, leaving 11 bases between them. The germline V gene encodes CDR1 MNHEY and CDR2 SMNVEV (reference sequence). The CDR3 runs 14 residues. The CDR3 sequence is CASSLFGGSEKLFF. CDR3 DNA: TGTGCCAGCAGTTTATTCGGCGGATCCGAAAAACTGTTTTTT.

The chain carries TRBV5-1 and TRBJ2-6, with D uncertain. V gave up 3 bases and J gave up 0 bases, with 7 bases separating them. CDR1 is SGHRS and CDR2 is YFSETQ in the germline V gene. CDR3 length: 15 amino acids. The CDR3 DNA is TGCGCCAGCAGCTCGGTGAGCTCTGGGGCCAACGTCCTGACTTTC. Translation gives CASSSVSSGANVLTF. Filled out from reference TRBV5-1 and TRBJ2-6, the complete variable domain reads KAGVTQTPRYLIKTRGQQVTLSCSPISGHRSVSWYQQTPGQGLQFLFEYFSETQRNKGNFPGRFSGRQFSNSRSEMNVSTLELGDSALYLCASSSVSSGANVLTFGAGSRLTVL.

This chain uses TRBV7-3 with TRBJ1-1; D ambiguous. The CDR3 is 13 amino acids. Between the trimmed V and J ends, which lost 5 bases and 3 bases, there was a span of 10 bases. From germline, CDR1 is SGHTA and CDR2 FQGTGA. CDR3 in DNA: TGTGCCAGCAGCCCACAGCCTTACACTGAAGCTTTCTTT. This gives the protein CASSPQPYTEAFF. Using reference TRBV7-3 and TRBJ1-1 for the parts outside the CDR3, the full variable domain is GAGVSQTPSNKVTEKGKYVELRCDPISGHTALYWYRQSLGQGPEFLIYFQGTGAADDSGLPNDRFFAVRPEGSVSTLKIQRTERGDSAVYLCASSPQPYTEAFFGQGTRLTVV.

V gene TRBV9 combines with J gene TRBJ2-2, with D maybe TRBD2 (5 bases). The CDR3 totals 15 residues. Deletions cut 4 bases from V and 1 base from J, with 11 bases between. Germline values: CDR1 SGDLS, CDR2 YYNGEE. CDR3 bases: TGTGCCAGCAGCCCCCGCGGGTGGAACACCGGGGAGCTGTTTTTT. Encoded protein: CASSPRGWNTGELFF.

Of note for this clone: One end of the junction is discordant with germline, which a read error may explain. This chain connects TRBV4-3 to TRBJ1-6, with D uncertain. The germline V gene encodes CDR1 LGHNA and CDR2 YSLEER. The CDR3 extends over 13 amino acids. The CDR3 sequence: CASSQEILSPPHF. The CDR3, as DNA: TGCGCCAGCAGCCAAGAGATACTTTCACCCCCCCACTTT.

CDR3: CASSLGLAGAGDTQYF. The CDR3 coding sequence is TGTGCCAGCAGCCTGGGACTAGCGGGGGCAGGGGATACGCAGTATTTT. The chain uses TRBV7-2 and TRBJ2-3; 14 bases agree with TRBD2. The CDR3 extends over 16 amino acids. Germline CDR1 and CDR2: SGHTA and FQGNSA. With 5 bases clipped from V and 6 bases from J, the junction kept 7 bases outside the gene matches.

The V call is TRBV20-1, the J call TRBJ2-5, with a possible D match to TRBD1 (7 bases). The V gene's germline CDR1 is DFQATT and CDR2 SNEGSKA (reference sequence). CDR3 length equals 12 residues. The ends were cut back, 3 bases at V and 5 bases at J, with 10 bases in the middle. In DNA, the CDR3 is TGCAGTGCTAGTGCAGGGGGGGAGACCCAGTACTTC. This encodes CSASAGGETQYF.

V usage is TRBV30 and J usage is TRBJ1-5, with D unresolved. V shed 7 bases and J shed 9 bases, with 19 bases lying between them. Germline CDR1 reads GTSNPN; CDR2 reads SVGIG (reference sequence). The CDR3 consists of 13 residues. CDR3 in amino acids: CAYTLSAEGPQHF. The CDR3 DNA follows: TGTGCCTATACCCTTTCGGCAGAGGGGCCCCAGCATTTT.

The chain carries TRBV6-2 or TRBV6-3 and TRBJ2-7, with TRBD2 identical over 8 bases. Germline V gene lookup returns CDR1 MNHEY and CDR2 SVGEGT. J lost 4 bases, V lost 2 bases, and 4 bases had no gene match. The CDR3 sequence is 14 residues long. DNA of the CDR3: TGTGCCAGCAGTTACGGGACTAGTGTGTACGAGCAGTACTTC. This sequence encodes CASSYGTSVYEQYF.

The V and J genes are TRBV7-9 and TRBJ1-2; D might be TRBD1 (6 bases). Trimming took 5 bases from V and 4 from J, leaving 11 bases between them. Germline V lookup: CDR1 SEHNR, CDR2 FQNEAQ (reference sequence). The CDR3 runs to 13 residues. The chain's CDR3 is CASSPQGSYGYTF. The DNA of the CDR3 is TGTGCCAGCAGCCCTCAGGGGAGCTATGGCTACACCTTC.

The table lists this clone with a few counts. The chain is built from TRBV19 and TRBJ2-1; TRBD2 matches at 7 bases. The CDR3 loop spans 16 amino acids. In germline, CDR1 is LNHDA, CDR2 SQIVND (reference sequence). Germline trimming cut 4 bases from V and 8 bases from J; bases unmatched to any gene: 14. The CDR3 sequence is CASSTSGKGGPDEQFF. The CDR3 nucleotides read TGTGCCAGTAGTACCAGCGGGAAGGGTGGGCCCGATGAGCAGTTCTTC.